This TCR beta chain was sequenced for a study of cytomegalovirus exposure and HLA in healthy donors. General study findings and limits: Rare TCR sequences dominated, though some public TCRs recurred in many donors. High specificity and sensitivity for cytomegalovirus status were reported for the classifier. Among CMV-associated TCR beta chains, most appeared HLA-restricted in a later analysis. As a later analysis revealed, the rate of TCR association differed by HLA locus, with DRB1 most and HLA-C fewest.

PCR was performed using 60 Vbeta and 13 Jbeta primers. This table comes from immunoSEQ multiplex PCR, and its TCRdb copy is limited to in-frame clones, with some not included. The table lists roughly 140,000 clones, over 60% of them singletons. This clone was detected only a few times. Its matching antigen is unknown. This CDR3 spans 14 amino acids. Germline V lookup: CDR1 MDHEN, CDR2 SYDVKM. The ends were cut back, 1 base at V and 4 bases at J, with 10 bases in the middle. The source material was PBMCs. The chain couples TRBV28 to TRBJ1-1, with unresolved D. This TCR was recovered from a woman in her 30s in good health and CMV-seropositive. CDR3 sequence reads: CASSLLLPSTEAFF. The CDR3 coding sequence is TGTGCCAGCAGTTTATTACTTCCCTCCACTGAAGCTTTCTTT.